Shown below are 15 T cell receptor beta chains from a single sample sequenced in a study of regulatory T cells in long-lasting Graves disease (dated by TCRdb to the early 2020s). The time point label, as the study defines it: newly diagnosed GD, antithyroid drugs for less than 3 months. RNA was extracted from PBMCs in TRIzol for both TCR sequencing and RNA sequencing. The library was built by means of multiplex PCR. The run used an Illumina HiSeq 4000. CDR3 regions were amplified by Arm-PCR with iRepertoire HTBI primers to construct TCR beta libraries. TCRdb reprocessing: public reads trimmed at Q25 with fastp, clones called with MiXCR, in-frame beta chains kept. For every CDR3 protein sequence, its rows merge into one entry that carries the most common genes and DNA. The table for this sample lists around 400,000 distinct CDR3 sequences; 15% of them were counted only once. Together, the top ten hold around 7.6% of the sample.

The sample was also reused in another study, on T cells in Graves' hyperthyroidism and ophthalmopathy.

This material consisted of peripheral blood mononuclear cells (PBMCs), taken at new diagnosis, from a patient treated with antithyroid drugs. All receptors come from a woman aged 40-49 years with Graves disease. Donor details come from another sample of the same person, matched by shared clones.

This chain connects TRBV5-1 to TRBJ2-7; D uncertain. Germline CDR1 is SGHRS and CDR2 is YFSETQ. The CDR3 sequence is 16 residues long. Trimming shortened V by 3 bases and J by 2 bases, and 18 bases separated the two germline ends. The CDR3 reads CASSSTPSDGTYEQYF. The CDR3 DNA sequence: TGCGCCAGCAGCTCTACCCCTTCGGACGGAACCTACGAGCAGTACTTC.

This clonotype was observed many times. One junction end disagrees with the germline gene, perhaps due to a read error. The chain carries TRBV27 and TRBJ2-7; D might be TRBD1 (5 bases). The germline V gene encodes CDR1 MNHEY and CDR2 SMNVEV (reference sequence). The CDR3 totals 16 residues. The CDR3 here is CASGPYVRDRTTIGHF. DNA of the CDR3: TGTGCCAGTGGTCCCTACGTCCGAGACAGAACTACAATCGGGCACTTC.

This clonotype was seen ten or more times. This chain joins TRBV13 and TRBJ1-4; D gene unclear. Trimming shortened V by 8 bases and J by 11 bases, and 12 bases separated the two germline ends. The germline V gene encodes CDR1 PRHDT and CDR2 FYEKMQ (reference sequence). The CDR3 is made up of 11 amino acids. In DNA, the CDR3 is TGTGCCAGCGGCCAGGACGGCAAACTGTTTTTT. This translates into CASGQDGKLFF.

There are many counts of this clonotype. The rearrangement joins TRBV28 to TRBJ1-5; 8 bases fit TRBD1. Germline CDR1 is MDHEN and CDR2 is SYDVKM. This CDR3 is 15 amino acids long. J was trimmed by 0 bases and V by 7 bases; bases with no gene match: 5. The DNA of the CDR3 is TGTGCCAGCATGACAGGGGACTATAGCAATCAGCCCCAGCATTTT. It yields the protein CASMTGDYSNQPQHF.

J is TRBJ2-3 and V is TRBV24-1; D call uncertain. CDR1 and CDR2 (germline): KGHDR, SFDVKD. This CDR3 has 12 amino acids. Trimming took 3 bases from V and 3 from J, leaving 3 bases between them. The CDR3 region is CATSDITDTQYF. In DNA form, the CDR3 reads TGTGCCACCAGTGATATAACAGATACGCAGTATTTT.

The chain links TRBV5-4 to TRBJ2-3; perhaps D is TRBD1 or TRBD2 (5 bases each). Trimming removed 3 bases from V and 6 bases from J, with 20 bases in between. The germline gives CDR1 SGHNT, CDR2 YYREEE (reference sequence). The CDR3 is 16 amino acids. CDR3 sequence: CASSWLAPQAADTQYF. The CDR3 DNA is TGTGCCAGCAGCTGGCTAGCACCACAGGCGGCCGATACGCAGTATTTT. Full variable domain (missing parts from reference TRBV5-4 and TRBJ2-3): ETGVTQSPTHLIKTRGQQVTLRCSSQSGHNTVSWYQQALGQGPQFIFQYYREEENGRGNFPPRFSGLQFPNYSSELNVNALELDDSALYLCASSWLAPQAADTQYFGPGTRLTVL.

Ten or more counts support this clonotype. This chain links TRBV7-9 with TRBJ1-1, with D unclear. Trimming pared 5 bases from V and 1 base from J, leaving 14 bases between. The length of the CDR3 is 15 residues. Germline loops: CDR1 SEHNR, CDR2 FQNEAQ (reference sequence). CDR3 sequence reads: CASSATGSPNTEAFF. The CDR3, as DNA: TGTGCCAGCAGCGCTACCGGGAGCCCGAACACTGAAGCTTTCTTT.

This clonotype was observed a handful of times. This sequence joins TRBV19 and TRBJ2-3; 9 bases line up with TRBD2. Germline CDR1 LNHDA, CDR2 SQIVND (reference sequence). This CDR3 contains 18 residues. Trimming cost V 4 bases and J 1 base; bases outside gene matches: 12. CDR3 DNA sequence: TGTGCCAGTAGTAGGCCTAGCGGGACCATAATACGCACAGATACGCAGTATTTT. Protein: CASSRPSGTIIRTDTQYF.

There are many counts of this clonotype. The chain joins TRBV12-3 or TRBV12-4 to TRBJ2-1; D unresolved. The germline V and J ends were trimmed by 2 bases and 14 bases, with 16 bases remaining between them. This CDR3 region has 13 residues. For the CDR3, the DNA is TGTGCCAGCAGTTTACAGCAAGATGCAATAGAGTTCTTC. It is translated as CASSLQQDAIEFF.

This clonotype has just a few counts. The V and J genes are TRBV19 and TRBJ2-3; D call uncertain. In germline, CDR1 is LNHDA, CDR2 SQIVND (reference sequence). The CDR3 runs to 16 residues. V lost 5 bases, J lost 3 bases, and 18 bases lay in between. This chain's CDR3 is CASSPRVRGGTDTQYF. The CDR3 DNA sequence: TGTGCCAGTAGTCCTAGGGTGCGTGGTGGGACAGATACGCAGTATTTT. The whole variable domain, filled in from reference TRBV19 and TRBJ2-3, reads DGGITQSPKYLFRKEGQNVTLSCEQNLNHDAMYWYRQDPGQGLRLIYYSQIVNDFQKGDIAEGYSVSREKKESFPLTVTSAQKNPTAFYLCASSPRVRGGTDTQYFGPGTRLTVL.

This clonotype was counted at least ten times. The J gene is TRBJ2-2, the V gene TRBV6-1; TRBD2 matches at 8 bases. In germline, CDR1 is MNHNS, CDR2 SASEGT. The CDR3 has 14 residues. J was trimmed by 5 bases and V by 8 bases; bases with no gene match: 7. DNA for the CDR3: TGTGCCAGCGCATACGGGGGGGGTACCGGGGAGCTGTTTTTT. It is translated as CASAYGGGTGELFF.

The chain couples TRBV13 to TRBJ2-1; possible D gene TRBD2, 5 bases. CDR1 and CDR2 from the germline V gene are PRHDT and FYEKMQ (reference sequence). CDR3 length: 11 amino acids. V was clipped by 3 bases and J by 9 bases, with 6 bases between them. The chain's CDR3 is CASSFEGEQFF. CDR3 bases: TGTGCCAGCAGCTTTGAGGGTGAGCAGTTCTTC.

This clonotype was recorded at least ten times. The CDR3, as DNA: TGTGCCAGCAGTTTAAGCTTAGATAACACCGGGGAGCTGTTTTTT. The encoded protein is CASSLSLDNTGELFF. The gene calls are TRBV27 and TRBJ2-2; no clear D gene. Germline V gives CDR1 MNHEY, CDR2 SMNVEV (reference sequence). The CDR3 runs to 15 residues. Trimming pared 2 bases from V and 2 bases from J, leaving 9 bases between.

Many counts were recorded for this clonotype. The chain employs TRBV7-3 and TRBJ1-1, with TRBD1 matching over 9 bases. The CDR3 totals 14 residues. CDR1 and CDR2 from the germline V gene are SGHTA and FQGTGA. V trimming: 5 bases; J trimming: 7 bases; junction bases outside the gene matches: 8. CDR3 in amino acids: CASSLNAGQGEAFF. CDR3 coding DNA: TGTGCCAGCAGCCTTAATGCGGGACAGGGTGAAGCTTTCTTT.

The chain uses TRBV2 and TRBJ2-1; TRBD1 matches at 8 bases. V shed 3 bases, J shed 8 bases, and the junction held 3 bases outside the gene matches. CDR3 length equals 13 residues. CDR1 SNHLY and CDR2 FYNNEI come from the germline V gene. This CDR3 reads CASSETGDHEQFF. In DNA form, the CDR3 reads TGTGCCAGCAGTGAGACAGGGGACCATGAGCAGTTCTTC.